The 29 T cell receptor beta chains listed next were all sequenced from one sample in a study of blood T cell repertoires in COVID-19. TCRdb keeps only in-frame clones here, not all; method: immunoSEQ multiplex PCR. The data show about 74,000 clones, around 90% seen once. The sequencing sample was made of peripheral blood. These receptors were obtained from a woman older than 75 with active or convalescent COVID-19.

For the CDR3, the DNA is TGTGCCAGCAGTTACGGGAGCTCCCGTGGCTACACCTTC. This translates into CASSYGSSRGYTF. V usage is TRBV27 and J usage is TRBJ1-2, with no clear D. This CDR3 has 13 residues. Trimming removed 4 bases from V and 7 bases from J, with 13 bases in between. Germline values: CDR1 MNHEY, CDR2 SMNVEV (reference sequence).

The chain has TRBV2 and TRBJ2-5; TRBD1 matches at 7 bases. This CDR3 has 14 amino acids. The J segment lost 0 bases and the V segment lost 8 bases, leaving 6 bases of the junction unmatched. Germline CDR1 reads SNHLY; CDR2 reads FYNNEI. The CDR3 here is CASLDRTYQETQYF. The CDR3 coding sequence is TGTGCCAGCTTGGACAGGACGTACCAAGAGACCCAGTACTTC.

J is TRBJ2-2 and V is TRBV7-8; no clear D. The CDR3 totals 14 residues. Germline loops: CDR1 SGHVS, CDR2 FQNEAQ. Trimming removed 4 bases at V and 2 bases at J, with 8 bases between. CDR3 DNA sequence: TGTGCCAGCAGCTCTCTTGTTAACACCGGGGAGCTGTTTTTT. This codes for CASSSLVNTGELFF. The whole variable domain, remainder taken from reference TRBV7-8 and TRBJ2-2, is GAGVSQSPRYKVAKRGQDVALRCDPISGHVSLFWYQQALGQGPEFLTYFQNEAQLDKSGLPSDRFFAERPEGSVSTLKIQRTQQEDSAVYLCASSSLVNTGELFFGEGSRLTVL.

This sequence joins TRBV14 and TRBJ1-2, with unresolved D. The CDR3 runs 13 residues. Trimming shortened V by 5 bases and J by 5 bases, and 12 bases separated the two germline ends. CDR1 and CDR2 from the germline V gene are SGHDN and FVKESK. CDR3 DNA: TGTGCCAGCAGCTCGAGACGGGTGTATGGCTACACCTTC. It codes for CASSSRRVYGYTF.

This chain connects TRBV7-2 to TRBJ2-1; 13 nucleotides line up with TRBD2. The CDR3 has 15 amino acids. J was trimmed by 5 bases and V by 5 bases; bases with no gene match: 3. Germline loops: CDR1 SGHTA, CDR2 FQGNSA. CDR3 DNA sequence: TGTGCCAGCAGCAGGACTAGCGGGGGAAACAATGAGCAGTTCTTC. Translating it yields CASSRTSGGNNEQFF.

The chain combines TRBV5-4 with TRBJ1-6, with D tentatively TRBD1 (6 bases). The ends were cut back, 2 bases at V and 8 bases at J, with 14 bases in the middle. This CDR3 is 15 amino acids long. The germline CDR1 and CDR2 sequences are SGHNT and YYREEE (reference sequence). CDR3 region: CASSFIQGGDSPLHF. CDR3 bases: TGTGCCAGCAGCTTCATACAGGGAGGGGATTCACCCCTCCACTTT.

This clone showed up just a few times. The genes are TRBV28 and TRBJ2-1, with 7 positions matching TRBD2. Per the germline V gene, CDR1 is MDHEN and CDR2 is SYDVKM. With 1 base clipped from V and 5 bases from J, the junction kept 5 bases outside the gene matches. The CDR3 loop spans 15 amino acids. CDR3 in amino acids: CASSLFSGFHNEQFF. As DNA, the CDR3 is TGTGCCAGCAGTTTATTTAGCGGGTTCCACAATGAGCAGTTCTTC.

The J gene is TRBJ1-1, the V gene TRBV23-1; TRBD1 aligns across 9 bases. TRBV23-1 carries the ORF label, with uncertain function. V was pared by 4 bases and J by 8 bases, with 11 bases of the junction left unmatched. This CDR3 is 15 amino acids long. The CDR3 here is CASSRFENGQGEAFF. Here the CDR3 DNA reads TGCGCCAGCAGTCGATTCGAAAATGGACAGGGGGAAGCTTTCTTT.

This sequence joins TRBV18 and TRBJ2-2, with D possibly TRBD2 on 5 matching bases. V shed 3 bases and J shed 2 bases, with 7 bases lying between them. The CDR3 consists of 14 residues. Per the germline V gene, CDR1 is KGHSH and CDR2 is LQKENI. In DNA, the CDR3 is TGTGCCAGCTCACCTCTAGCCAACACCGGGGAGCTGTTTTTT. Translation: CASSPLANTGELFF.

The chain has TRBV19 and TRBJ2-3; D gene uncertain. Germline V CDR1 and CDR2: LNHDA, SQIVND (reference sequence). The CDR3 spans 14 residues. Trimming removed 8 bases from V and 2 bases from J, with 14 bases in between. CDR3 sequence: CASRPELITDTQYF. The CDR3 DNA reads TGTGCCAGTCGTCCTGAGTTAATCACAGATACGCAGTATTTT. Full variable domain (outside the CDR3, taken from reference TRBV19 and TRBJ2-3): DGGITQSPKYLFRKEGQNVTLSCEQNLNHDAMYWYRQDPGQGLRLIYYSQIVNDFQKGDIAEGYSVSREKKESFPLTVTSAQKNPTAFYLCASRPELITDTQYFGPGTRLTVL.

This clone has only a few counts. The rearrangement joins TRBV7-9 to TRBJ2-5; 10 bases are shared with TRBD1. The CDR3 runs 14 residues. Germline lookup yields CDR1 SEHNR and CDR2 FQNEAQ (reference sequence). The junction had 4 bases not matched to a gene; V was cut back by 4 bases and J by 5 bases. CDR3 coding DNA: TGTGCCAGCAGCTCTGACAGGGGGCGGGAGACCCAGTACTTC. This sequence encodes CASSSDRGRETQYF.

CDR3 sequence: CASSPPTQGDYGYTF. For the CDR3, the DNA is TGCGCCAGCAGCCCCCCTACCCAGGGTGACTATGGCTACACCTTC. This chain links TRBV5-1 with TRBJ1-2; the D gene is possibly TRBD1 (5 bases). Germline lookup yields CDR1 SGHRS and CDR2 YFSETQ. The CDR3 is 15 residues long. Deletions cut 4 bases from V and 3 bases from J, with 16 bases between.

This clone was counted only a few times. This sequence joins TRBV6-4 and TRBJ1-1; tentative D call: TRBD1 (5 bases). V lost 5 bases, J lost 7 bases, and 20 bases lay in between. CDR1 and CDR2 (germline): MRHNA, SNTAGT. The CDR3 has 15 residues. The CDR3 bases are TGTGCCAGCAGTTTGACGTCGGCAGGGAGGAGTGAAGCTTTCTTT. It encodes CASSLTSAGRSEAFF.

The table lists this clone with a count of one. This chain links TRBV6-5 with TRBJ1-1; D is ambiguous. Germline V gene data show CDR1 as MNHEY and CDR2 as SVGAGI. V lost 4 bases and J 1 base, leaving 7 bases between the germline ends. The CDR3 extends over 13 amino acids. DNA for the CDR3: TGTGCCAGCAGTTGGGCGAAGAACACTGAAGCTTTCTTT. Encoded protein: CASSWAKNTEAFF.

The chain employs TRBV15 and TRBJ2-1; a possible D gene is TRBD2 (5 bases). The CDR3 extends over 15 amino acids. Between the trimmed V and J ends, which lost 6 bases and 2 bases, there was a span of 14 bases. Per the germline V gene, CDR1 is LNHNV and CDR2 is YYDKDF (reference sequence). For the CDR3, the DNA is TGTGCCACCAGTTACGCGAGCGGCGCCTACAATGAGCAGTTCTTC. Translated, it gives CATSYASGAYNEQFF.

The V and J genes are TRBV5-8 and TRBJ2-5, with D possibly matching TRBD1 (5 bases). V was trimmed by 0 bases and J by 6 bases, leaving 6 bases between them. Germline V gives CDR1 SGHTS, CDR2 YDEGEE. This CDR3 region has 12 residues. CDR3 DNA: TGTGCCAGCAGCTTGGAGGGGAAGACCCAGTACTTC. Translation gives CASSLEGKTQYF.

The genes are TRBV18 and TRBJ1-6; TRBD1 agrees at 8 bases. The V gene's germline CDR1 is KGHSH and CDR2 LQKENI. The CDR3 covers 14 residues. With 8 bases clipped from V and 7 bases from J, the junction kept 7 bases outside the gene matches. The CDR3 sequence is CASTTTGANSPLHF. The CDR3, as DNA: TGTGCCAGCACAACGACAGGGGCGAATTCACCCCTCCACTTT.

The chain uses TRBV3-1 (or the pseudogene TRBV3-2) and TRBJ2-7; the D is unclear. The V gene lost 9 bases and the J gene lost 7 bases, with 19 bases spanning the gap. CDR1 and CDR2 from the germline V gene are LGHDT and YNNKEL (reference sequence). This CDR3 has 13 residues. The CDR3 loop is CARGWAWRWEQYF. The CDR3 bases are TGTGCCAGAGGATGGGCCTGGCGTTGGGAGCAGTACTTC.

The chain links TRBV13 to TRBJ1-2, with D perhaps TRBD1 (5 bases). Germline CDR1 is PRHDT and CDR2 is FYEKMQ (reference sequence). The V end lost 2 bases, the J end lost 4 bases, and 11 bases lay between the germline ends. The CDR3 totals 14 residues. The CDR3 is CASSLSGPSYGYTF. The DNA for the CDR3 is TGTGCCAGCAGCTTATCAGGGCCATCCTATGGCTACACCTTC. The variable domain in full, completed from reference TRBV13 and TRBJ1-2, reads AAGVIQSPRHLIKEKRETATLKCYPIPRHDTVYWYQQGPGQDPQFLISFYEKMQSDKGSIPDRFSAQQFSDYHSELNMSSLELGDSALYFCASSLSGPSYGYTFGSGTRLTVV.

V usage is TRBV24-1 and J usage is TRBJ2-3; D is ambiguous. Trimming pared 8 bases from V and 1 base from J, leaving 12 bases between. Per germline, CDR1 KGHDR and CDR2 SFDVKD. The CDR3 loop spans 14 amino acids. The CDR3 is CATKRGFGTDTQYF. CDR3 bases: TGTGCCACCAAACGCGGTTTTGGCACAGATACGCAGTATTTT.

The V call is TRBV14, the J call TRBJ2-1, with 7 bases identical to TRBD1. The junction had 14 bases not matched to a gene; V was cut back by 3 bases and J by 6 bases. Germline lookup yields CDR1 SGHDN and CDR2 FVKESK. The CDR3 loop spans 17 amino acids. In DNA form, the CDR3 reads TGTGCCAGCAGCCACCTCCGACAGGGCAACTCGGGCAATGAGCAGTTCTTC. Translation gives CASSHLRQGNSGNEQFF.

The rearrangement joins TRBV5-4 to TRBJ2-7; tentative D call: TRBD1 (5 bases). V was trimmed by 6 bases and J by 1 base, leaving 8 bases between them. CDR3 length: 12 amino acids. The germline V gene has CDR1 SGHNT and CDR2 YYREEE (reference sequence). In DNA, the CDR3 is TGTGCCAGCATGGACATGTCCTACGAGCAGTACTTC. This gives the protein CASMDMSYEQYF.

The V gene is TRBV18, the J gene TRBJ1-4; tentative D call: TRBD1 (5 bases). This CDR3 is 14 amino acids long. Germline V gene data show CDR1 as KGHSH and CDR2 as LQKENI. Trimming shortened V by 3 bases and J by 4 bases, and 9 bases separated the two germline ends. This chain's CDR3 is CASSPAGRNEKLFF. The CDR3 DNA sequence: TGTGCCAGCTCACCGGCGGGACGTAATGAAAAACTGTTTTTT.

The chain links TRBV20-1 to TRBJ2-1; D remains unclear. With 6 bases removed from V and 13 bases from J, the gap between germline ends came to 10 bases. Germline V gene lookup returns CDR1 DFQATT and CDR2 SNEGSKA (reference sequence). This CDR3 is built from 9 residues. The chain's CDR3 is CSAADQQFF. CDR3 in DNA: TGCAGTGCGGCAGATCAACAGTTCTTC.

The rearrangement joins TRBV5-1 to TRBJ1-1; perhaps TRBD1 as D (6 bases). V was pared by 0 bases and J by 7 bases, with 16 bases between. This CDR3 contains 15 residues. The germline gives CDR1 SGHRS, CDR2 YFSETQ. The CDR3 spells CASSLEPVGAGEAFF. The CDR3 nucleotides read TGCGCCAGCAGCTTGGAGCCCGTGGGGGCTGGTGAAGCTTTCTTT.

This clone was seen a handful of times. The chain joins TRBV7-2 to TRBJ2-1, with 12 nucleotides matching TRBD2. CDR3 length: 16 amino acids. Germline V CDR1 and CDR2: SGHTA, FQGNSA. After removal of 5 bases from V and 7 bases from J, the junction contained 9 bases not matched to a gene. CDR3 region: CASSPTSGGNFNEQFF. The CDR3 DNA reads TGTGCCAGCAGCCCCACTAGCGGGGGGAATTTTAATGAGCAGTTCTTC.

This clone was recorded only once. The chain links TRBV14 to TRBJ1-3; 8 bases agree with TRBD1. The germline V gene encodes CDR1 SGHDN and CDR2 FVKESK. This CDR3 is 18 amino acids long. V lost 0 bases, J lost 2 bases, and 9 bases stayed unmatched. Here the CDR3 reads CASSQEAGGFHAGNTIYF. The CDR3 DNA sequence: TGTGCCAGCAGCCAAGAGGCAGGGGGCTTTCATGCTGGAAACACCATATATTTT.

This clone was seen more than once but under ten times. The J gene is TRBJ1-1, the V gene TRBV13, with D possibly TRBD1 on 5 matching bases. Trimming shortened V by 8 bases and J by 11 bases, and 18 bases separated the two germline ends. The CDR3 sequence is 12 residues long. Germline lookup yields CDR1 PRHDT and CDR2 FYEKMQ (reference sequence). The CDR3 spells CASRSRQYLAFF. Here the CDR3 DNA reads TGTGCCAGCCGCTCCAGACAGTATCTGGCTTTCTTT.

The V gene is TRBV5-4, the J gene TRBJ2-5; 10 bases are a match to TRBD2. This CDR3 contains 14 residues. Germline V CDR1 and CDR2: SGHNT, YYREEE (reference sequence). V dropped 4 bases and J dropped 5; count of bases not matched to a gene: 5. The DNA of the CDR3 is TGTGCCAGCAGCCAGCGGGGGGGAGGGGAGACCCAGTACTTC. Protein sequence: CASSQRGGGETQYF.